One sample yielded the 7 T cell receptor beta chains listed below, sequenced in a study of OX40 agonist ivuxolimab in advanced cancers. The table came from immunoSEQ multiplex PCR; TCRdb's copy has only in-frame clones and leaves some out. The sample shows approximately 84,000 clones, around nine tenths of them seen only once. This specimen was CD4+ or CD8+ T cells sorted from blood, taken in a trial of the OX40 agonist ivuxolimab. These receptors came from an adult with an advanced solid tumor such as melanoma, head and neck, liver or kidney cancer.

The chain has TRBV18 and TRBJ1-2; TRBD1 might be the D (6 bases). Trimming took 6 bases from V and 0 from J, leaving 11 bases between them. Germline CDR1 is KGHSH and CDR2 is LQKENI. The CDR3 is 14 amino acids. The CDR3 DNA sequence: TGTGCCAGCTCCCGGGACACCACTAACTATGGCTACACCTTC. It is translated as CASSRDTTNYGYTF.

This chain connects TRBV11-3 to TRBJ1-2, with 9 bases identical to TRBD1. V was clipped by 4 bases and J by 8 bases; unmatched bases: 11. The CDR3 extends over 15 amino acids. Germline-derived CDR1 and CDR2 are SGHNT and YENEEA. The CDR3 sequence is CASSSQGAPSAGYTF. The CDR3 DNA is TGTGCCAGCAGCTCACAGGGGGCCCCTTCGGCAGGCTACACCTTC.

CDR3 in DNA: TGCGCCAGCAGCACCGGACGGGAGCCATTCTATAATTCACCCCTCCACTTT. Translated, it gives CASSTGREPFYNSPLHF. J is TRBJ1-6 and V is TRBV5-1; D ambiguous. Germline V lookup: CDR1 SGHRS, CDR2 YFSETQ. CDR3 size: 17 residues. V was shortened by 4 bases and J by 3 bases, with 17 bases between the two germline ends.

The chain uses TRBV18 and TRBJ2-3, with a weak D call TRBD2 (6 bases). The length of the CDR3 is 15 residues. The V end was cut by 3 bases, the J end by 2 bases, with 12 bases between. CDR1 and CDR2 from the germline V gene are KGHSH and LQKENI. The CDR3 DNA is TGTGCCAGCTCACCCCCGGCGGGGCCCACAGATACGCAGTATTTT. This codes for CASSPPAGPTDTQYF.

In its sample, this clone was seen a few times. The V and J genes are TRBV27 and TRBJ2-6; either TRBD1 or TRBD2 may fit D (5 bases each). The CDR3 runs to 18 residues. Germline CDR1 and CDR2: MNHEY and SMNVEV (reference sequence). Trimming removed 1 base from V and 0 bases from J, with 13 bases in between. The CDR3 coding sequence is TGTGCCAGCAGTTTATTTGGGGACGGGACCTCTGGGGCCAACGTCCTGACTTTC. Protein: CASSLFGDGTSGANVLTF.

The chain combines TRBV5-4 with TRBJ2-2, with 7 bases identical to TRBD1. V was clipped by 5 bases and J by 2 bases; unmatched bases: 12. The germline V gene encodes CDR1 SGHNT and CDR2 YYREEE (reference sequence). This CDR3 has 17 amino acids. The DNA for the CDR3 is TGTGCCAGCAGGTCAAAGACAGGGTCGAAAAACACCGGGGAGCTGTTTTTT. Its protein product is CASRSKTGSKNTGELFF.

The V gene is TRBV9, the J gene TRBJ2-1; the D gene is possibly TRBD2 (5 bases). The CDR3 has 14 residues. Germline assignment: CDR1 SGDLS and CDR2 YYNGEE. Trimming cost V 3 bases and J 8 bases, with 15 bases left between them. The CDR3 loop is CASSARLTTYEQFF. CDR3 in DNA: TGTGCCAGCAGCGCCAGGCTGACTACCTATGAGCAGTTCTTC.